This T cell receptor (beta chain) was identified in a study of blood T cells in healthy people across ages (dated by TCRdb to 2015 to 2017). With regard to the full study: In model experiments, template switching captured about one uniquely barcoded TCR beta cDNA molecule for every two T cells. Using deep sequencing normalized with unique cDNA molecular identifiers, the study measured how TCR beta repertoire diversity changes with age. Four age groups were formed from the donors: young (average approximately 16 years), middle-aged (around 41), aged (more than 55) and long-lived (about 75). To avoid experimental bias, donors of different ages were spread randomly across the sequencing lanes. Using the same blood draw, the study looked at two additional independent replicas of 1 million unique cDNA reads for two donors, one aged 18 to 30 and the other aged 80 or older.

Overall study outcomes, separate from this receptor: Compared with the aged group, the long-lived group had more naive CD4+ T cells, fewer expanded clones and increased TCR diversity, suggesting age selection. A strong correlation was found between observed TCR beta diversity and the percentage of naive T cells measured by flow cytometry. Donor CMV infection status was unknown, potentially confounding age-related changes in expanded clonotypes. As age increased, observed TCR beta diversity per million T cells dropped in a roughly linear way, and a significant reduction was already evident by age 40. Because profiling used bulk unsorted PBMCs, naive and antigen-experienced compartments could not be compared conclusively. Estimates of total diversity based on one million sequenced T cells were considered lower bounds and underestimates.

Via the germline V gene, CDR1 is SGHTA and CDR2 FQGNSA. Trimming takes 5 bases off V and 2 bases off J; junction bases not matched to a gene: 12. The CDR3 starts with the cysteine, ends with the phenylalanine, and has 16 residues. The CDR3 DNA has 48 bases and is translated from base 1. Donors were 39 systemically healthy Caucasian individuals from Russia aged roughly 6 to 100 years. Around 9.7 milliliters of peripheral blood were collected from each donor into EDTA-treated Vacutainer tubes. Ficoll-Paque density-gradient centrifugation was used to isolate PBMCs, with at least 7 million obtained per sample. Trizol reagent was used to extract total RNA from the PBMCs, yielding at least 6 micrograms per sample. For every donor, an aliquot of PBMCs went through flow cytometry to measure the percentages of naive CD45RAhigh/CD27high T cells. As for this clonotype: Its specific antigen is unknown. No base quality values were provided; no much bigger clone lies one nucleotide off.

Library generation was performed with 5' RACE. The sequencer listed for this sample is Illumina HiSeq 2500. A second PCR of about 7 to 12 cycles was performed with a sample-barcoded 5' primer and a J-beta primer mix. A template-switch 5' adaptor carrying 12 random nucleotides introduced a unique molecular identifier onto each TCR beta cDNA molecule. At least 3 million CDR3-containing paired-end reads were obtained from each sample. All of the RNA was converted into first-strand cDNA using the Mint cDNA synthesis kit, with a TRBC-specific oligonucleotide serving as the primer. All cDNA was treated with uracil-DNA glycosylase and then went through a first 18-cycle PCR with the universal primers M1SS and BC2_uni_R. As for the authors' bioinformatics: Each sample was normalized by randomly selecting 1 million high-quality reads, each carrying a distinct molecular identifier. Instead of being binned into consensus sequences, reads that shared molecular identifiers were thrown out. MiTCR, set to a Q25 quality threshold and the strictest error-elimination algorithm, was used for CDR3 identification, clonotype clustering and error correction. Lower-bound total TCR beta diversity was estimated with a nonparametric unseen species model using Euler transformation. TCRdb applied fastp at Q25 and MiXCR to the public reads, then kept only in-frame beta chains. Identical CDR3 protein sequences are pooled into one entry, listed with their most common genes and DNA. TCRdb's processing, not the authors' own work, is the source of the V and J calls. The sample yields over a million distinct CDR3 sequences; 42% were counted once. The ten largest clones add up to 7.9% of the sample.

The origin of this receptor is a woman younger than 35 in good health. Sequences were obtained from blood. Recombination joined TRBV7-2 with TRBJ2-7; TRBD2 matches 7 bases in the middle. The sequenced DNA is TGTGCCAGCAGCGCTTACGCCTCTAGCGGTCCCTACGAGCAGTACTTC. Its translation is CASSAYASSGPYEQYF.